This T cell receptor (beta chain) was sequenced for a study of T-cell memory formation after mild COVID-19 (dated by TCRdb to 2020 to 2023). A note on the overall study: TCR sequence clusters from the two donors were largely donor specific. In a couple of donors, T-cell clones that expanded and contracted after mild COVID-19 were followed by sequencing TCRalpha and TCRbeta repertoires longitudinally. Two young, previously healthy adult volunteers, one female and one male, were included in the cohort.

This clonotype was counted a few times. Its antigen remains undetermined. Base-call qualities are not available, and no considerably larger clone is one nucleotide away. PBMCs were isolated by Ficoll-Paque density gradient centrifugation. Sequencing instrument: Illumina NovaSeq 6000. TCRalpha and TCRbeta cDNA libraries were constructed by 5'RACE with constant-segment primers, with sample barcodes and unique molecular identifiers being introduced. RNA was extracted from every sample with Trizol reagent. The libraries were amplified in two PCR steps, and the second step added a second sample barcode and Illumina TruSeq adapters. Libraries were sequenced on an Illumina NovaSeq with 2 x 150 bp paired-end reads. Per the source publication's procedure: Reads were demultiplexed and collapsed into UMI-guided consensus sequences with migec v1.2.7. Using mixcr v2.1.11, the UMI consensuses were aligned to TRA and TRB V and J templates and assembled into clonotypes. Expanded or contracted clonotypes were those called significant by both edgeR and NoisET, with noise models trained on biological replicates. edgeR calls used a false discovery rate-adjusted p below 0.01 and a log2 fold-change threshold of 1. As an exploratory analysis of dynamics, max-normalized trajectories of the 1000 most abundant clonotypes were examined by PCA with hierarchical clustering. Separately sequenced CD4+ and CD8+ repertoires were used to assign the CD4 or CD8 phenotype of responding clones. TCRdb ran its own pipeline on the public reads, namely fastp trimming at Q25 and MiXCR clone calling, and kept in-frame beta chains. CDR3 protein duplicates are merged, each entry listing the most common genes and DNA. The V and J calls here are based on TCRdb, not the publication. In this sample the table shows 450,000 to 700,000 distinct CDR3 sequences, approximately 19% of which occur a single time. Around 12% of the sample goes to the ten largest clones.

The paper's findings and limits, for the study overall: Some responding clones were detected in pre-infection memory, suggesting pre-existing cross-reactive memory T cells joined the SARS-CoV-2 response. Contracting CD4+ clones were found mainly in CM and EM memory subsets, while CD8+ clones were enriched in EMRA. Clones contracting from day 15 to 85 had balanced CD4/CD8 phenotypes, while a second wave expanding from day 15 to 37 was biased towards CD4+. Only a couple of mild cases were covered by the study, and larger cohorts that include severe cases with pre-infection samples were considered necessary. SARS-CoV-2 specificity was not confirmed for the second-wave clones peaking on day 37.

V sheds 0 bases and J sheds 1 base, leaving 8 bases between their ends. Including the terminal cysteine and phenylalanine, the CDR3 comprises 15 residues. Only the CDR3 portion is preserved as DNA: 45 bases, with reading frame beginning at the first base. From a lookup of the germline V gene, CDR1 and CDR2 are SGDLS and YYNGEE. The specimen sequenced was PBMCs or a T cell subset sorted from them (not recorded which). The sequence was obtained from an adult woman who had mild COVID-19 (a few samples of this study predate the infection). The sample titles of this study are shuffled in the database, so cell type and time point are left out; the donor was told from shared clones. The V and J genes are TRBV9 and TRBJ2-1; the D gene is not confidently resolved. The sequenced DNA: TGTGCCAGCAGCGTAGAGGCGGCTTCCTACAATGAGCAGTTCTTC. Its protein reads: CASSVEAASYNEQFF. Supplemented by the reference TRBV9 and TRBJ2-1 proteins around the CDR3, the complete variable domain is DSGVTQTPKHLITATGQRVTLRCSPRSGDLSVYWYQQSLDQGLQFLIQYYNGEERAKGNILERFSAQQFPDLHSELNLSSLELGDSALYFCASSVEAASYNEQFFGPGTRLTVL.